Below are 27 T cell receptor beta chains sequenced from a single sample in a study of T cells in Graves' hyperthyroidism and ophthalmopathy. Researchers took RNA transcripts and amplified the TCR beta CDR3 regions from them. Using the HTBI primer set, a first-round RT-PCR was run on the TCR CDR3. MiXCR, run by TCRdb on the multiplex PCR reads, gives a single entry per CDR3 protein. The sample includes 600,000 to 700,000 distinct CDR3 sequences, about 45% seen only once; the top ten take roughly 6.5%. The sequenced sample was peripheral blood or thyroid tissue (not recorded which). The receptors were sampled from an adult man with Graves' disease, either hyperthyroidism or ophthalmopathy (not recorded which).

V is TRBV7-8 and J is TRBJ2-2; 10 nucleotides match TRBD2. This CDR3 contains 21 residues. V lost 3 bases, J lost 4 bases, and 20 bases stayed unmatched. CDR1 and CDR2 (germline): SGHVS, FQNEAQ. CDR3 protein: CASSFQGWDTEAGGRTGELFF. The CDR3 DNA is TGTGCCAGCAGCTTCCAGGGATGGGACACTGAAGCGGGAGGGCGCACCGGGGAGCTGTTTTTT.

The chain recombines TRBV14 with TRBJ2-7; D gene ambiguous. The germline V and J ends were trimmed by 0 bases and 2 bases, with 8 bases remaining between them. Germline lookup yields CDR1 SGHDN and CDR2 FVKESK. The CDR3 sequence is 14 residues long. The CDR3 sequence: CASSQDPITYEQYF. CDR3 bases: TGTGCCAGCAGCCAAGATCCGATTACCTACGAGCAGTACTTC.

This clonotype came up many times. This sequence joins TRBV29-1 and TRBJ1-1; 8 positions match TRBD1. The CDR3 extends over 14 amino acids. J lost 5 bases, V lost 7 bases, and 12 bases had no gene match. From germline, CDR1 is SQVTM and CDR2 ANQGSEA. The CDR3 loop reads CSAGQGITRTEAFF. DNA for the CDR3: TGCAGCGCCGGACAGGGAATCACGAGGACTGAAGCTTTCTTT.

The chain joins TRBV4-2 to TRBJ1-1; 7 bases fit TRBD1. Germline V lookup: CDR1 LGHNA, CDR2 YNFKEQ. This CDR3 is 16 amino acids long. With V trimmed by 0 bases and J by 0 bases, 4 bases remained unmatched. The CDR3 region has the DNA TGTGCCAGCAGCCAAGAATCACAGGGGATGAACACTGAAGCTTTCTTT. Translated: CASSQESQGMNTEAFF.

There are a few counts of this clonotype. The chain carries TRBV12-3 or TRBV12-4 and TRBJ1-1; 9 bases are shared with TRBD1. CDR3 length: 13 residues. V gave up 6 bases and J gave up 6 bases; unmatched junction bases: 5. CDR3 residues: CASRDRGVAEAFF. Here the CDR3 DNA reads TGTGCCAGCAGGGACAGGGGTGTCGCTGAAGCTTTCTTT.

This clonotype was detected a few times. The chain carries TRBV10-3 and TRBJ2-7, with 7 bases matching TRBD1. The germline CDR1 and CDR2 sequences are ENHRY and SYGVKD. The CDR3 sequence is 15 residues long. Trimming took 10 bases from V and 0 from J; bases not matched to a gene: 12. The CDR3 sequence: CASSPGTALSYEQYF. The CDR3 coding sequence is TGTGCCAGCAGCCCCGGGACAGCCCTCTCCTACGAGCAGTACTTC.

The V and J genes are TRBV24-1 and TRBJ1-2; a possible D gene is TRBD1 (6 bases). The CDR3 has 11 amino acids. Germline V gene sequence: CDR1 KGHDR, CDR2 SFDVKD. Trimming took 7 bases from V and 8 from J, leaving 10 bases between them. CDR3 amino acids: CATSPGGGYTF. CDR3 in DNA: TGTGCCACCAGCCCCGGGGGCGGCTACACCTTC.

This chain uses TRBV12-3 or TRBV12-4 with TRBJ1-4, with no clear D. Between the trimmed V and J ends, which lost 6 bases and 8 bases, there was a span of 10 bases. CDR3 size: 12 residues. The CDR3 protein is CASSPRWEKLFF. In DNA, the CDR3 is TGTGCCAGCAGCCCCCGTTGGGAAAAACTGTTTTTT.

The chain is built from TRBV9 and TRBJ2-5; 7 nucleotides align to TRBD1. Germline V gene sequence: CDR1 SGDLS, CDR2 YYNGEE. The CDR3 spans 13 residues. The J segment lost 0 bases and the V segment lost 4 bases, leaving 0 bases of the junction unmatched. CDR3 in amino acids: CASSQGDQETQYF. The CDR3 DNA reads TGTGCCAGCAGCCAGGGGGACCAAGAGACCCAGTACTTC.

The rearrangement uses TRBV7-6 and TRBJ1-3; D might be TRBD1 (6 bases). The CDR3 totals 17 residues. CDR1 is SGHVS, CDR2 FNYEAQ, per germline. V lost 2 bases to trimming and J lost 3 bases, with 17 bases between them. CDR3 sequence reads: CASSLSGVGAGGNTIYF. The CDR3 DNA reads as TGTGCCAGCAGCTTAAGTGGTGTGGGGGCTGGTGGAAACACCATATATTTT.

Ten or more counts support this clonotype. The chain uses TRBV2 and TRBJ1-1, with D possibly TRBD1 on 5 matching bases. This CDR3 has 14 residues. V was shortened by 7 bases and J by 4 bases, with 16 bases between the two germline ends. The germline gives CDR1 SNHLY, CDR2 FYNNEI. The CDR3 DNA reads TGTGCCAGCAAGGTGCGGGGGATAGGCACTGAAGCTTTCTTT. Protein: CASKVRGIGTEAFF.

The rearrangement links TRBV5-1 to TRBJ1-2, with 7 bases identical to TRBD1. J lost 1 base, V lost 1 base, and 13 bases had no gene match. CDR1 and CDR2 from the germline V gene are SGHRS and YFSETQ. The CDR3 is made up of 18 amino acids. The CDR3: CASSLRSGRQGFNYGYTF. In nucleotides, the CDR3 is TGCGCCAGCAGCTTGCGGTCAGGTAGACAGGGATTTAACTATGGCTACACCTTC.

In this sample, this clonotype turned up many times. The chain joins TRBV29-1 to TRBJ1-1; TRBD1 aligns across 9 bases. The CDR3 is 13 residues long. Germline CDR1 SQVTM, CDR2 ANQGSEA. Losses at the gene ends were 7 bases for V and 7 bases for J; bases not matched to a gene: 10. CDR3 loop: CSGMDRGRSEAFF. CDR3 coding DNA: TGCAGCGGGATGGACAGGGGTAGGAGTGAAGCTTTCTTT.

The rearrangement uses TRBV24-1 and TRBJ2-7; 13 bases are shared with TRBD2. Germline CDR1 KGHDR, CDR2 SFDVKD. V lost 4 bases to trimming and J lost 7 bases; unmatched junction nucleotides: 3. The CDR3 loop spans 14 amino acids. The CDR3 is CATSDPLAGGEQYF. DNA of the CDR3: TGTGCCACCAGTGACCCACTAGCGGGAGGGGAGCAGTACTTC.

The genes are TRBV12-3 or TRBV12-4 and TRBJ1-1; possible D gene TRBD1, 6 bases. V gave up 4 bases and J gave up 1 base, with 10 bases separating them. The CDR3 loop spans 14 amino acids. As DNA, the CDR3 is TGTGCCAGCAGTTGGAGAGGGGGGAACACTGAAGCTTTCTTT. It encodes CASSWRGGNTEAFF.

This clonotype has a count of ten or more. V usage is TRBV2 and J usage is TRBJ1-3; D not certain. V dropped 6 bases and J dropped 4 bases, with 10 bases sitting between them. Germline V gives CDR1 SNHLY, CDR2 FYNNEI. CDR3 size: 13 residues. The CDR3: CASRGGFGNTIYF. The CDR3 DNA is TGTGCCAGCAGAGGAGGGTTCGGAAACACCATATATTTT.

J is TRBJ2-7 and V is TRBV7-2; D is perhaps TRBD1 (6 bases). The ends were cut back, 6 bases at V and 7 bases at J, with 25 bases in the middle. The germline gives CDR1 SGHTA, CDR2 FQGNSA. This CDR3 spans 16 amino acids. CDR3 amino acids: CASSYIGQPGKWEQYF. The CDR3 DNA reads TGTGCCAGCAGTTACATAGGACAGCCGGGGAAGTGGGAGCAGTACTTC.

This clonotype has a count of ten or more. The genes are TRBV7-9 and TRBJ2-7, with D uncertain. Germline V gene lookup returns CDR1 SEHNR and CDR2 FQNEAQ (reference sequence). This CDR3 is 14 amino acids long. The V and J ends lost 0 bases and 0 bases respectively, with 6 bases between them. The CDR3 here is CASSLAGNSYEQYF. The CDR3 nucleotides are TGTGCCAGCAGCTTAGCAGGGAACTCCTACGAGCAGTACTTC.

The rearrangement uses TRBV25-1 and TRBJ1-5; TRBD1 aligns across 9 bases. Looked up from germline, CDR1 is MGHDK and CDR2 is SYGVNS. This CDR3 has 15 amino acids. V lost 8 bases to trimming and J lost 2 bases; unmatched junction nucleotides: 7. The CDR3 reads CASAGTGSGNQPQHF. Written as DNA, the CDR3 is TGTGCCAGCGCCGGGACAGGGTCCGGCAATCAGCCCCAGCATTTT.

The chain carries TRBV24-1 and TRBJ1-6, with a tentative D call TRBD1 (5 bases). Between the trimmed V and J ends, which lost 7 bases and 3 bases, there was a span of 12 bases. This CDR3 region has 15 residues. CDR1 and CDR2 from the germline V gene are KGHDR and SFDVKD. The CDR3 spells CATSLAGNYNSPLHF. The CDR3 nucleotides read TGTGCCACCAGCTTGGCAGGGAACTATAATTCACCCCTCCACTTT.

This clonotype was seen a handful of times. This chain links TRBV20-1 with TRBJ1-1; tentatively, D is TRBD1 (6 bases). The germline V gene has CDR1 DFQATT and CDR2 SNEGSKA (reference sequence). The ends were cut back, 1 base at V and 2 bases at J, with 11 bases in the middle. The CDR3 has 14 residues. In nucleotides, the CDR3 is TGCAGTGCTAGAGTCCCAGGGGCAAACACTGAAGCTTTCTTT. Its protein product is CSARVPGANTEAFF.

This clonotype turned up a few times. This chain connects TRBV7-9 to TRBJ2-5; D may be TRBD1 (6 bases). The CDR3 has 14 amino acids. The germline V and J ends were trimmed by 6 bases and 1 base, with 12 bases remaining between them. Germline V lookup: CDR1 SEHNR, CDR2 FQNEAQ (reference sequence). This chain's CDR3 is CASSRQASQETQYF. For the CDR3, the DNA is TGTGCCAGCAGTAGACAGGCGAGCCAAGAGACCCAGTACTTC.

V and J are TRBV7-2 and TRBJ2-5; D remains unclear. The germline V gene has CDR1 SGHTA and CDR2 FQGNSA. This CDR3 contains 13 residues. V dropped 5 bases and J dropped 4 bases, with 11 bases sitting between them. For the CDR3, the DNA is TGTGCCAGCAGCCCCAGGCTCAGAGAGACCCAGTACTTC. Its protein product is CASSPRLRETQYF.

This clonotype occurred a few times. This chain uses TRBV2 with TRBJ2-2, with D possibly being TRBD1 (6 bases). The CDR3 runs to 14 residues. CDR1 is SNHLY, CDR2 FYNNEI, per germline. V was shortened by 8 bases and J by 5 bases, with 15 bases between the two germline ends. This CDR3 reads CASRRDTGTGELFF. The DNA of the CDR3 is TGTGCCAGCCGTCGGGACACCGGGACCGGGGAGCTGTTTTTT.

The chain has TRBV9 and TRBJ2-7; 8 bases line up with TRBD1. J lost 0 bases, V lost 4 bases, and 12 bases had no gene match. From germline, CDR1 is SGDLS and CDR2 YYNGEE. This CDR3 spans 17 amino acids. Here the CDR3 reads CASSQGSTGGSSYEQYF. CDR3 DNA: TGTGCCAGCAGCCAAGGAAGTACAGGGGGAAGCTCCTACGAGCAGTACTTC.

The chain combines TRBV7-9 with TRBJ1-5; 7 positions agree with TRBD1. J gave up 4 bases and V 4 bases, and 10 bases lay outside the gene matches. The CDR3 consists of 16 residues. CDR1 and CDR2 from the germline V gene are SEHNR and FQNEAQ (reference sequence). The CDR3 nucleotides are TGTGCCAGCAGCTCCCACCCGGGACAGCTTAATCAGCCCCAGCATTTT. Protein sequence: CASSSHPGQLNQPQHF.

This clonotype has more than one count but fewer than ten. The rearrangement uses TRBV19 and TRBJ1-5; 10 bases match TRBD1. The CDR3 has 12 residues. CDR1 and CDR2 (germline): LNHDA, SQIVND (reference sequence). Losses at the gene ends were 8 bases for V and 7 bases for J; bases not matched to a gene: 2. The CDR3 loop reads CASGTGAQPQHF. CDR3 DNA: TGTGCCAGTGGGACAGGGGCCCAGCCCCAGCATTTT.